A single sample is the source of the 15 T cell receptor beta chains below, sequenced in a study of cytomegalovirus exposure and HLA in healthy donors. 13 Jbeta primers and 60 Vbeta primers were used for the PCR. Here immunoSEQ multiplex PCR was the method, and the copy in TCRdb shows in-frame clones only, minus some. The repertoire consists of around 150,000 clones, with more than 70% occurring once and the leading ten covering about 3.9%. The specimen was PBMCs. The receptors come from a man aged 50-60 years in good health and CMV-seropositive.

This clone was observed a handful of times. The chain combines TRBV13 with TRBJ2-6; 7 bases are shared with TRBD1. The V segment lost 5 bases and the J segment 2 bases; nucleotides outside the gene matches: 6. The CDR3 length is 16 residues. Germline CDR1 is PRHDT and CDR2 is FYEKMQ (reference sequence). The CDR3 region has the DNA TGTGCCAGCAGCCGGGACAGCCCAACTGGGGCCAACGTCCTGACTTTC. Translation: CASSRDSPTGANVLTF. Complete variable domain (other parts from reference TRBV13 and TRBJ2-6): AAGVIQSPRHLIKEKRETATLKCYPIPRHDTVYWYQQGPGQDPQFLISFYEKMQSDKGSIPDRFSAQQFSDYHSELNMSSLELGDSALYFCASSRDSPTGANVLTFGAGSRLTVL.

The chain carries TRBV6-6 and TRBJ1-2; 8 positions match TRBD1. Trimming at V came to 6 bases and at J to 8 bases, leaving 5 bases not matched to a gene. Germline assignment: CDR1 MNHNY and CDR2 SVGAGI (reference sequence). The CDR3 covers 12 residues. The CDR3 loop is CASRQGGGGYTF. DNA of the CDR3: TGTGCCAGCAGACAGGGGGGCGGGGGCTACACCTTC.

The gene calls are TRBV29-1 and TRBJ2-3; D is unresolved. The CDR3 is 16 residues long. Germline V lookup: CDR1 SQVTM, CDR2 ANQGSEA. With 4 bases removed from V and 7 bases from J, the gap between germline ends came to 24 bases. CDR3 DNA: TGCAGCGTTGTTGAGGCCCCGGGTGCTTATACCTATACGCAGTATTTT. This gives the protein CSVVEAPGAYTYTQYF.

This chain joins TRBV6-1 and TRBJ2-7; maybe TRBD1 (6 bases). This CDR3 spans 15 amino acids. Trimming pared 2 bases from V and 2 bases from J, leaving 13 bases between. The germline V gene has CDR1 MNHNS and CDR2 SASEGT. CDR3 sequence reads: CASSEKTGATYEQYF. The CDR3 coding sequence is TGTGCCAGCAGTGAAAAGACAGGCGCTACCTACGAGCAGTACTTC.

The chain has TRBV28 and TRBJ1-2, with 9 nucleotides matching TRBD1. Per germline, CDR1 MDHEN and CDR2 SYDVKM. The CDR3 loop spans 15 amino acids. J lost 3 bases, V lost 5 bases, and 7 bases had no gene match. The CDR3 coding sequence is TGTGCCAGCAGTCTAGGGCGACAGGGGGACTATGGCTACACCTTC. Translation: CASSLGRQGDYGYTF.

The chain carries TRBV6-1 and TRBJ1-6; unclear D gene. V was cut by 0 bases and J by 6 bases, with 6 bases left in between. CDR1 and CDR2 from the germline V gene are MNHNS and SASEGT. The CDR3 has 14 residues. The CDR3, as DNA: TGTGCCAGCAGTGAAGCGGTAGTTAATTCACCCCTCCACTTT. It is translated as CASSEAVVNSPLHF.

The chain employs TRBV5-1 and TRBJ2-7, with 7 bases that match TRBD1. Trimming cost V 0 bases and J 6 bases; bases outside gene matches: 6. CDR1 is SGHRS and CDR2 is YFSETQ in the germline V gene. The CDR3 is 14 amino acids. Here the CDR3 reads CASSLGQGWAEQYF. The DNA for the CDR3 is TGCGCCAGCAGCTTGGGACAGGGTTGGGCCGAGCAGTACTTC.

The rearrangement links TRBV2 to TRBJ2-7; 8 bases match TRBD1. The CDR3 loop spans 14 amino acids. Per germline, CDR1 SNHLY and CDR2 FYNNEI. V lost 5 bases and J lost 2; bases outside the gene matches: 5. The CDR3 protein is CASSIQGGTYEQYF. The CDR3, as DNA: TGTGCCAGCAGTATACAGGGGGGAACCTACGAGCAGTACTTC.

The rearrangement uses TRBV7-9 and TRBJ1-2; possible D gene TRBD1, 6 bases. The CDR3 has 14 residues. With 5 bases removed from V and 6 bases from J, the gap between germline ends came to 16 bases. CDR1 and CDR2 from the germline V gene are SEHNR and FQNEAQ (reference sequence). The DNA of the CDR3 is TGTGCCAGCAGCCGGGACCAGGGGAGGGATGGCTACACCTTC. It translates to CASSRDQGRDGYTF.

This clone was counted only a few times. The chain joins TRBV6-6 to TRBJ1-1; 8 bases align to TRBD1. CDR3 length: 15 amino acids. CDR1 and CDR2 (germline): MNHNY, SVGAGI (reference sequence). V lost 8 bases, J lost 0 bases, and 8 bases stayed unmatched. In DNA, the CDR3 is TGTGCCAGCCGGACAGGGCGATCATTGAACACTGAAGCTTTCTTT. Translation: CASRTGRSLNTEAFF.

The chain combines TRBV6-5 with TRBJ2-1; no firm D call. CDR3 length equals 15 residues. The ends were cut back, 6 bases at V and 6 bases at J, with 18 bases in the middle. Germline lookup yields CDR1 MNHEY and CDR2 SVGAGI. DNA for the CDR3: TGTGCCAGCAGCCCCCCCGGTAGACAAATCAATGAGCAGTTCTTC. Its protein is CASSPPGRQINEQFF.

The CDR3 DNA follows: TGCGCCAGCAGCTCCTCCCCCGATAGCGGGGGGGCGGTCAATGAGCAGTTCTTC. This gives the protein CASSSSPDSGGAVNEQFF. This chain connects TRBV5-1 to TRBJ2-1; 11 positions agree with TRBD2. V was pared by 3 bases and J by 6 bases, with 14 bases of the junction left unmatched. The V gene's germline CDR1 is SGHRS and CDR2 YFSETQ. This CDR3 is 18 amino acids long. Drawing the rest from reference TRBV5-1 and TRBJ2-1, the complete variable domain is KAGVTQTPRYLIKTRGQQVTLSCSPISGHRSVSWYQQTPGQGLQFLFEYFSETQRNKGNFPGRFSGRQFSNSRSEMNVSTLELGDSALYLCASSSSPDSGGAVNEQFFGPGTRLTVL.

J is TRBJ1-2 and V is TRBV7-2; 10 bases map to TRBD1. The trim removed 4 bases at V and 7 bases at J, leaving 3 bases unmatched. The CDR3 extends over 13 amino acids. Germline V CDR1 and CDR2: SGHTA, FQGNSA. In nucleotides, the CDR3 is TGTGCCAGCAGCTCATGGGACAGGGGTGGCTACACCTTC. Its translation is CASSSWDRGGYTF.

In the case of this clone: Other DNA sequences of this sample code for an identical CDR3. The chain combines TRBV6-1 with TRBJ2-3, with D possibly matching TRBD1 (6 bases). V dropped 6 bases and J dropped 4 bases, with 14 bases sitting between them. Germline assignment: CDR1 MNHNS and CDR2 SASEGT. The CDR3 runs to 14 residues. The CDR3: CASSGQSGADTQYF. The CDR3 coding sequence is TGTGCCAGCAGCGGACAGAGCGGCGCAGATACGCAGTATTTT.

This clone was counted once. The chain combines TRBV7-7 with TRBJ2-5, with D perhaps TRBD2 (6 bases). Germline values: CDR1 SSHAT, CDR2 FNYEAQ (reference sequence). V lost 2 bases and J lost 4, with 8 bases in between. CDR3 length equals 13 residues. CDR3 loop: CASSLHGGETQYF. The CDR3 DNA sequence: TGTGCCAGCAGCTTACACGGGGGAGAGACCCAGTACTTC.